This T cell receptor beta chain emerged from a study of blood T cell repertoires in COVID-19 (dated by TCRdb to the early 2020s). A note on the overall study: The collaborator samples originated in the United States, Italy and Spain and spanned the acute and convalescent phases of COVID-19. The material from the prospective study consisted of cDNA or gDNA derived from T cells, B-cell-depleted T cells, or PBMCs. The dataset comprised deeply sampled blood TCRbeta repertoires from subjects exposed to, actively infected with, or recovered from COVID-19. A freely available public database, intended as a resource for researchers studying the immune response to SARS-CoV-2, is where the repertoires were released. The samples were drawn from two sources: the first 160 participants of the ongoing ImmuneRACE study, and fewer than 1,500 subjects contributed by 6 global collaborators. Nearly every sample came with metadata listing a de-identified subject ID, COVID-19 status, age in years and sex. Where HLA class I and class II types were available, the types were taken from metadata supplied by the sample provider, not from assay-based typing. Broad study findings and their caveats: The quantity of clinical and demographic metadata differed by source and by participant and was supplied without curation.

Participants in the prospective study were aged about 18 to 95 years, lived in 20 to 25 United States geographic areas, and enrolled through a virtual design. To assign participants to cohorts, the prospective study relied on clinical history that participants themselves reported in a screening survey and a study questionnaire. Each participant in the prospective study had whole blood, serum and a nasopharyngeal or oropharyngeal swab collected by mobile phlebotomists. Prospective study participants could optionally give additional blood draws and questionnaires over a roughly 2-month period. Before DNA extraction, blood samples from the prospective study were shipped at room temperature or frozen. The trim is 1 base for V and 5 bases for J, with a gap of 19 bases between the germline ends. Counted from cysteine to phenylalanine, this CDR3 has 17 amino acids. Here the CDR3 DNA is all that survives: 51 bases in frame from base 1. The germline V gene encodes CDR1 SGHTA and CDR2 FQGNSA.

The immunoSEQ Assay, a bias-controlled multiplex PCR, was used to amplify TCRbeta CDR3 regions from genomic DNA. As for the authors' bioinformatics: Nucleated cell counts per sample were estimated from amplification of reference gene primers within the assay. To quantify the absolute abundance of each unique TCRbeta CDR3 rearrangement, sequence reads were collapsed and filtered. For each sample, productive Simpson clonality was calculated by taking the square root of Simpson's diversity index across productive rearrangements. Sourced from immuneACCESS, this table was stored by TCRdb with only in-frame sequences that have V and J called. A share of the clones is absent; for the studies checked, an unresolved V gene accounts for under half, and the remainder has no known explanation. The V and J calls and clone size come from that table; D and trimming were worked out from the DNA. The sample yields about 250,000 clones; 70% to 90% were counted once. The ten largest clones capture approximately 9.1% of the sample.

Remarks on this clone: There is no known antigen for this receptor. Per-base quality was not reported, and no clone a single base away is much larger than it.

In this chain, TRBV7-2 is recombined with TRBJ2-3; TRBD2 is perhaps the D gene, given 6 matching bases. This sequence was found in a woman aged 45 to 65 with acute COVID-19. The specimen sequenced was PBMCs or T cells enriched from blood (not recorded which). Read as DNA, the sequence is TGTGCCAGCAGCTTAGACCCTCTGGCGGGGAGGATAGATACGCAGTATTTT. It is translated as CASSLDPLAGRIDTQYF.